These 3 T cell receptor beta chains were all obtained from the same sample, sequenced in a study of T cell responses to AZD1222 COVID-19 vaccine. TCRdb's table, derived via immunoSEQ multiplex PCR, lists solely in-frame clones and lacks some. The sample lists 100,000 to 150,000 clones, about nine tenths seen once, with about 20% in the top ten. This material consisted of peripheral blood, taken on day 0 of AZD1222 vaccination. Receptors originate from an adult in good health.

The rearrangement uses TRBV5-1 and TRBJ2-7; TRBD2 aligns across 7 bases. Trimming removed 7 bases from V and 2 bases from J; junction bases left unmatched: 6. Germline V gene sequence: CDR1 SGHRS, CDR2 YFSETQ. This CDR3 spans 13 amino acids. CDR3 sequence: CASRDSGTYEQYF. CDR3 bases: TGCGCCAGCCGAGACAGCGGGACCTACGAGCAGTACTTC.

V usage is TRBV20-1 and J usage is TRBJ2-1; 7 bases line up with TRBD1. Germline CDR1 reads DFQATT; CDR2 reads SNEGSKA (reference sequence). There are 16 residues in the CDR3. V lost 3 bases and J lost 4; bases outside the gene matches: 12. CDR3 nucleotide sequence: TGCAGTGCTAGTTCCGCCGACAGGGCTGATTACAATGAGCAGTTCTTC. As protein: CSASSADRADYNEQFF.

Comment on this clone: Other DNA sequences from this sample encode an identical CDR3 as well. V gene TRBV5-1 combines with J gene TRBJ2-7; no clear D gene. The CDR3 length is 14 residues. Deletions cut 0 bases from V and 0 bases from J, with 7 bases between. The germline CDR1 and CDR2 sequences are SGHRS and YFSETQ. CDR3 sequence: CASSLGLLSYEQYF. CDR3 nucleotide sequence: TGCGCCAGCAGCTTGGGACTCCTCTCCTACGAGCAGTACTTC.